A selection of T cell receptor beta chains follows, all from one sample in a study of blood T cell repertoires in COVID-19. Measured with immunoSEQ multiplex PCR; TCRdb has only the in-frame clones, and not every one. The data hold 120,000 to 150,000 clones, with around nine tenths observed a single time. The sequenced sample consisted of PBMCs or T cells enriched from blood (not recorded which). These receptors were taken from a woman younger than 45 with acute COVID-19. CDR3s include the opening cysteine and the closing phenylalanine or tryptophan. Fields, in order: CDR3 protein, CDR3 DNA, D gene, clone size, V gene, J gene. A D gene is named only where the DNA matches it firmly. Size is omitted from some rows. Given values are once, few, many or a class for expanded clones.

CASSRGVDQPQHF,TGCGCCAGCAGCCGGGGGGTTGATCAGCCCCAGCATTTT,.,.,TRBV4-1,TRBJ1-5
CAWSILSYEQYF,TGTGCCTGGAGTATCCTTTCCTACGAGCAGTACTTC,.,.,TRBV30,TRBJ2-7
CASSLDREKSTEAFF,TGCGCCAGCAGCTTGGACAGGGAGAAGAGCACTGAAGCTTTCTTT,.,.,TRBV5-1,TRBJ1-1
CASGRGGFQETQYF,TGTGCCAGCGGACGTGGGGGGTTCCAAGAGACCCAGTACTTC,.,.,TRBV2,TRBJ2-5
CSVPPEETWLGGYTF,TGCAGCGTTCCGCCCGAAGAAACATGGCTTGGCGGCTACACCTTC,.,.,TRBV29-1,TRBJ1-2
CASSPPPRRDYGYTF,TGTGCCAGCAGCCCCCCCCCTCGACGGGACTATGGCTACACCTTC,.,.,TRBV6-2/TRBV6-3,TRBJ1-2
CASIQGGPNQPQHF,TGTGCCAGCATCCAAGGGGGTCCCAATCAGCCCCAGCATTTT,.,.,TRBV28,TRBJ1-5
CASSSYGTTTDTQYF,TGTGCCAGCAGCTCATACGGGACTACCACAGATACGCAGTATTTT,TRBD2,.,TRBV7-9,TRBJ2-3
CAWIGQAYNSPLHF,TGTGCCTGGATTGGACAGGCTTATAATTCACCCCTCCACTTT,TRBD1,.,TRBV30,TRBJ1-6
CATRKGGNQPQHF,TGTGCCACCAGAAAAGGGGGCAACCAGCCCCAGCATTTT,TRBD1,.,TRBV15,TRBJ1-5
CASSEYGVGNQPQHF,TGTGCCAGCAGTGAATACGGCGTCGGGAATCAGCCCCAGCATTTT,.,.,TRBV2,TRBJ1-5
CASSLTSGPAYEQYF,TGTGCCAGCAGCTTGACTAGCGGCCCTGCTTACGAGCAGTACTTC,TRBD2,.,TRBV7-6,TRBJ2-7
CATSIGTGSYEQYF,TGTGCCACCAGCATTGGGACAGGCTCCTACGAGCAGTACTTC,TRBD1,.,TRBV15,TRBJ2-7
CASSETGTGRQPQHF,TGTGCCAGTAGTGAAACCGGGACAGGGCGACAGCCCCAGCATTTT,TRBD1,.,TRBV19,TRBJ1-5
CSASLALTQYF,TGCAGTGCGTCTTTAGCGCTCACCCAGTACTTC,.,.,TRBV20-1,TRBJ2-5
CATSDPRGQGWRETQYF,TGTGCCACCAGTGATCCTCGGGGACAGGGGTGGCGAGAGACCCAGTACTTC,TRBD1,.,TRBV24-1,TRBJ2-5
CASRTILTSGYTGELFF,TGTGCCAGCAGAACGATCCTGACTAGCGGCTACACCGGGGAGCTGTTTTTT,TRBD2,.,TRBV27,TRBJ2-2
CASSPLSGLWGIGNTIYF,TGTGCCAGCAGCCCCCTTAGTGGGCTTTGGGGCATCGGAAACACCATATATTTT,.,.,TRBV28,TRBJ1-3
CASSLKGGDYNEQFF,TGTGCCAGCAGCCTGAAAGGGGGAGATTACAATGAGCAGTTCTTC,.,.,TRBV6-5,TRBJ2-1
CASSLITSPAYEQYF,TGCGCCAGCAGTCTTATTACTAGCCCAGCCTACGAGCAGTACTTC,.,.,TRBV4-3,TRBJ2-7
CASNAGPQPQHF,TGTGCCAGCAATGCAGGGCCGCAGCCCCAGCATTTT,.,.,TRBV28,TRBJ1-5
CASSQVPGDWFRNTEAFF,TGTGCCAGCAGCCAAGTTCCGGGGGACTGGTTTAGGAACACTGAAGCTTTCTTT,.,.,TRBV14,TRBJ1-1
CASSLGATSTDTQYF,TGTGCCAGCAGCTTGGGGGCTACGAGCACAGATACGCAGTATTTT,.,.,TRBV5-6,TRBJ2-3
CASRGQGQETQYF,TGTGCCAGTAGGGGACAGGGCCAAGAGACCCAGTACTTC,TRBD1,.,TRBV19,TRBJ2-5
CASSYRPGLAGLGYEQYF,TGTGCCAGCAGTTACCGCCCGGGACTAGCGGGTCTCGGGTACGAGCAGTACTTC,TRBD2,once,TRBV28,TRBJ2-7
CAISGGTEAFF,TGTGCCATCAGCGGGGGGACTGAAGCTTTCTTT,.,.,TRBV10-3,TRBJ1-1
CATATGGANTGELFF,TGTGCCACGGCCACGGGGGGGGCGAACACCGGGGAGCTGTTTTTT,TRBD2,.,TRBV9,TRBJ2-2
CASSLSGVDYYGYTF,TGTGCCAGCAGTTTATCCGGGGTGGATTACTATGGCTACACCTTC,.,once,TRBV27,TRBJ1-2
CASSLVASVTGELFF,TGTGCCAGCAGCTTAGTGGCTAGCGTCACCGGGGAGCTGTTTTTT,.,.,TRBV7-2,TRBJ2-2
CASSLRLPGDNGNTIYF,TGTGCCAGCAGCTTACGGTTACCCGGGGACAACGGAAACACCATATATTTT,.,.,TRBV7-2,TRBJ1-3
CASSLSPADYGYTF,TGTGCCAGCAGCTTATCTCCAGCGGACTATGGCTACACCTTC,.,.,TRBV5-5,TRBJ1-2
CASSREPGQGVPEAFF,TGCGCCAGCAGCCGGGAACCGGGACAGGGGGTCCCTGAAGCTTTCTTT,TRBD1,.,TRBV4-3,TRBJ1-1
CASSVQGSDTQYF,TGTGCCAGTAGCGTACAGGGGTCAGATACGCAGTATTTT,TRBD1,.,TRBV19,TRBJ2-3
CATGTGAGNTIYF,TGTGCCACCGGGACAGGGGCTGGAAACACCATATATTTT,TRBD1,.,TRBV12-3/TRBV12-4,TRBJ1-3
CASSSGGARTEAFF,TGTGCCAGCAGTTCGGGGGGGGCGCGAACTGAAGCTTTCTTT,.,.,TRBV28,TRBJ1-1
CASSFGQGGQPQHF,TGTGCCAGCAGCTTTGGACAGGGTGGACAGCCCCAGCATTTT,TRBD1,once,TRBV7-9,TRBJ1-5
CASSTTGSAYTF,TGTGCCAGCAGTACAACAGGGTCCGCCTACACCTTC,.,.,TRBV27,TRBJ1-2
CASRKAKGLAGNPTDTQYF,TGTGCCAGCAGAAAAGCCAAGGGACTAGCGGGCAATCCCACAGATACGCAGTATTTT,.,.,TRBV21-1,TRBJ2-3
CASSLGARGPQHF,TGTGCCAGCAGCTTAGGGGCCCGGGGGCCCCAGCATTTT,.,.,TRBV11-2,TRBJ1-5
CASSDSNCIRIKSSYEQYF,TGTGCCAGCAGTGACTCGAATTGTATCAGGATCAAAAGCTCCTACGAGCAGTACTTC,.,.,TRBV6-4,TRBJ2-7